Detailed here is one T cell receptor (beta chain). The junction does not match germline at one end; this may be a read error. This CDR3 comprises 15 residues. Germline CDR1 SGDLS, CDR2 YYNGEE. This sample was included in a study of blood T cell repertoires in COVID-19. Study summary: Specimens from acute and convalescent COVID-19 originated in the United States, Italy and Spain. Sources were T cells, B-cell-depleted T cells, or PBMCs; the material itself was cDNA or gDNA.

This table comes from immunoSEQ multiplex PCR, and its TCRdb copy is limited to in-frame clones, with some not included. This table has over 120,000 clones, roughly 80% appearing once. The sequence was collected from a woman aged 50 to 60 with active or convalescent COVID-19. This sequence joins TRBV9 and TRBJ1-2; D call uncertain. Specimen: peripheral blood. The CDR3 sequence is CASSVDPQANYGYTF. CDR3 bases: TGTGCCAGCAGCGTAGATCCGCAGGCTAATTATGGCTACACCTTC.